This T cell receptor (beta chain) was identified during a study of blood T cell repertoires in COVID-19. Data came from immunoSEQ multiplex PCR; TCRdb stores just in-frame clones and leaves some out. There are approximately 390,000 clones in the sample; approximately 91% occur only once, and about 2.1% lies in the top ten. Deletions cut 6 bases from V and 0 bases from J, with 12 bases between. Looked up from germline, CDR1 is LNHDA and CDR2 is SQIVND (reference sequence). The CDR3 length is 16 residues. V usage is TRBV19 and J usage is TRBJ1-6, with D unclear. This TCR derives from a woman aged 35 to 49 with acute COVID-19. The sample consisted of PBMCs or T cells enriched from blood (not recorded which). For the CDR3, the DNA is TGTGCCAGTAGAGTAACAGATAGCTCCTATAATTCACCCCTCCACTTT. As protein: CASRVTDSSYNSPLHF.